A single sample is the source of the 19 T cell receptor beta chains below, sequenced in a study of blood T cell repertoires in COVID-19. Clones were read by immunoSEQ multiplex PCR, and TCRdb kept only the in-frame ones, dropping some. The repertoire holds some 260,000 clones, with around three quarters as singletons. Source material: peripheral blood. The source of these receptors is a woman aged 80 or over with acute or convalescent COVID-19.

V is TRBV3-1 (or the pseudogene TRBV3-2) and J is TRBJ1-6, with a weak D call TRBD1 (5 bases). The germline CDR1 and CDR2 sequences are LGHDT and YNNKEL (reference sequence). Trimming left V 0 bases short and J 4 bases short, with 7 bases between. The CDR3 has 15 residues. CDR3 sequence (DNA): TGTGCCAGCAGCCAAGAAGGGGTTTATAATTCACCCCTCCACTTT. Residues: CASSQEGVYNSPLHF.

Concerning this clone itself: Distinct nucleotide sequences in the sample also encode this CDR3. CDR3 residues: CASSSYYEQYF. CDR3 nucleotides: TGTGCCAGCAGCTCGTATTACGAGCAGTACTTC. The chain employs TRBV11-2 and TRBJ2-7; D is unresolved. Trimming stripped 4 bases from V and 4 bases from J, with 5 bases between. The germline CDR1 and CDR2 sequences are SGHAT and FQNNGV. The length of the CDR3 is 11 residues.

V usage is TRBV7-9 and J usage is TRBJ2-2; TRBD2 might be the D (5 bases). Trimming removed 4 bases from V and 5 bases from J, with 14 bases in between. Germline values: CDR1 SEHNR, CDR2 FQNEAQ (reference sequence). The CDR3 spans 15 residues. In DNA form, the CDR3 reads TGTGCCAGCAGCTCTAGGGAGACGGAGACCGGGGAGCTGTTTTTT. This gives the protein CASSSRETETGELFF.

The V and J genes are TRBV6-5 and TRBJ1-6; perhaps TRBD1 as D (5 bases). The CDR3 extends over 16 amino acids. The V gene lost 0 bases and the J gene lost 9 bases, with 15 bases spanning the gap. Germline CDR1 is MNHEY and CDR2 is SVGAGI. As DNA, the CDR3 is TGTGCCAGCAGTTACTCGACAGCTAGGGTAGCTTCACCCCTCCACTTT. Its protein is CASSYSTARVASPLHF.

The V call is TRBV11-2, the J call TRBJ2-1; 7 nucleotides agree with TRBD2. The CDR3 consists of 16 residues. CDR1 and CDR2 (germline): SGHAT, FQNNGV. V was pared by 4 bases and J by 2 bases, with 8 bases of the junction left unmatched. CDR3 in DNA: TGTGCCAGCAGCTCCCATCCCACTAGCGCCTACAATGAGCAGTTCTTC. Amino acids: CASSSHPTSAYNEQFF.

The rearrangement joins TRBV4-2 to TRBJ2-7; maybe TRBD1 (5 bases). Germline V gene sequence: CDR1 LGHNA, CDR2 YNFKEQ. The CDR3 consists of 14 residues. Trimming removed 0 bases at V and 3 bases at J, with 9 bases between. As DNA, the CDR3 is TGTGCCAGCAGCCAAGACAGGGTGGGCTACGAGCAGTACTTC. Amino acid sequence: CASSQDRVGYEQYF.

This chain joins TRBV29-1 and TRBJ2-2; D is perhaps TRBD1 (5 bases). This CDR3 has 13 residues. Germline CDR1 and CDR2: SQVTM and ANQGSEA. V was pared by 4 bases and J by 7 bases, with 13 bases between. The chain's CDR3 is CSVGLTQGGELFF. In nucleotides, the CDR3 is TGCAGCGTTGGACTGACTCAGGGCGGGGAGCTGTTTTTT.

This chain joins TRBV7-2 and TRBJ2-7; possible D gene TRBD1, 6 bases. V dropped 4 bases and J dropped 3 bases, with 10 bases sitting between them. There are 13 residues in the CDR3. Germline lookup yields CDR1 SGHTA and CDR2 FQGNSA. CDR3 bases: TGTGCCAGCAGCTACCGGGACAACTACGAGCAGTACTTC. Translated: CASSYRDNYEQYF.

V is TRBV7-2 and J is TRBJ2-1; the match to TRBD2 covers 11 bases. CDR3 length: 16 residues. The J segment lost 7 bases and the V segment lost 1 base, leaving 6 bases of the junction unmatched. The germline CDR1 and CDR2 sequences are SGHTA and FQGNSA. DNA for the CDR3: TGTGCCAGCAGCTTAGATAGCGGGGGGGCCGGAAATGAGCAGTTCTTC. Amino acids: CASSLDSGGAGNEQFF.

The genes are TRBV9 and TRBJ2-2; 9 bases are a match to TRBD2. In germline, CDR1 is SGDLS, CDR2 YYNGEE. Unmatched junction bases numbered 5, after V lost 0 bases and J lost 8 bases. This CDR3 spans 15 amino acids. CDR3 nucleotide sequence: TGTGCCAGCAGCGTAGAAGCGGGGGGTTCTGGGGAGCTGTTTTTT. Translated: CASSVEAGGSGELFF.

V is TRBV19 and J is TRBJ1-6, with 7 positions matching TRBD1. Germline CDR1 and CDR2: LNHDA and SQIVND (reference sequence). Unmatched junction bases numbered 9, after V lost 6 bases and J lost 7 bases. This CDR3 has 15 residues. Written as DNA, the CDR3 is TGTGCCAGTAGCGCCACGGGACAGTTAAATTCACCCCTCCACTTT. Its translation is CASSATGQLNSPLHF.

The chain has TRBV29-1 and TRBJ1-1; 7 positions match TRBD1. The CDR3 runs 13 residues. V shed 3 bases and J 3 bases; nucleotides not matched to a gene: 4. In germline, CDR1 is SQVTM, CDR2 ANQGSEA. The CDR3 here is CSVEGQIYTEAFF. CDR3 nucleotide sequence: TGCAGCGTTGAGGGACAGATATACACTGAAGCTTTCTTT.

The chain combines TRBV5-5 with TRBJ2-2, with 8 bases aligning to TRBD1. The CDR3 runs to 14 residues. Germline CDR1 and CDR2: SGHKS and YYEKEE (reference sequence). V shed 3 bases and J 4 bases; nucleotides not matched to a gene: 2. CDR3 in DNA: TGTGCCAGCAGCTCGGGACAGGCCACCGGGGAGCTGTTTTTT. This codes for CASSSGQATGELFF. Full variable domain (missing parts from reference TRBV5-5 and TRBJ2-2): DAGVTQSPTHLIKTRGQQVTLRCSPISGHKSVSWYQQVLGQGPQFIFQYYEKEERGRGNFPDRFSARQFPNYSSELNVNALLLGDSALYLCASSSGQATGELFFGEGSRLTVL.

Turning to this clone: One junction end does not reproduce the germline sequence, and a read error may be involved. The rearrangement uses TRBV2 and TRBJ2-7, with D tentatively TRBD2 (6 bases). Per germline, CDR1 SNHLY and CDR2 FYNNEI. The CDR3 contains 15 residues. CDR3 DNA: TGTGCCAGCCGATACCTTGGGACTGACCTCTACGGGCAGTACTTC. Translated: CASRYLGTDLYGQYF.

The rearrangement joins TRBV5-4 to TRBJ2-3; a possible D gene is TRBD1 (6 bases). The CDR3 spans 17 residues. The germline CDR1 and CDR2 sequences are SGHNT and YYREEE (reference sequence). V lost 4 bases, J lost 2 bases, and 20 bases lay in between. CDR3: CASSRYRSQGLTDTQYF. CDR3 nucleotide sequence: TGTGCCAGCAGCCGTTATAGGTCACAGGGCCTCACAGATACGCAGTATTTT.

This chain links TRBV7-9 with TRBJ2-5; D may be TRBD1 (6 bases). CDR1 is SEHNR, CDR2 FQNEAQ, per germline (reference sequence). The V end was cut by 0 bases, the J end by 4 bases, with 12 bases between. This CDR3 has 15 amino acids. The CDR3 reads CASSLAQGLGETQYF. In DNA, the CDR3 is TGTGCCAGCAGCTTAGCGCAGGGGCTAGGAGAGACCCAGTACTTC.

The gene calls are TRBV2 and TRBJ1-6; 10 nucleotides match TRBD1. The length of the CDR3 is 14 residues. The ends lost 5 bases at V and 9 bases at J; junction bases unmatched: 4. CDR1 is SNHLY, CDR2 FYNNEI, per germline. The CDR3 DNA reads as TGTGCCAGCAGTTTTGACAGGGGGCGTTCACCCCTCCACTTT. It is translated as CASSFDRGRSPLHF.

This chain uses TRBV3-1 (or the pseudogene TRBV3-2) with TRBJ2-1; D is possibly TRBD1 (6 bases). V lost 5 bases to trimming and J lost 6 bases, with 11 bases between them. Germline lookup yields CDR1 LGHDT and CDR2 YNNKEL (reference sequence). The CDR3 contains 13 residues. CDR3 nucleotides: TGTGCCAGCAGCTTTGGACAGCTCAATGAGCAGTTCTTC. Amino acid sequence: CASSFGQLNEQFF.

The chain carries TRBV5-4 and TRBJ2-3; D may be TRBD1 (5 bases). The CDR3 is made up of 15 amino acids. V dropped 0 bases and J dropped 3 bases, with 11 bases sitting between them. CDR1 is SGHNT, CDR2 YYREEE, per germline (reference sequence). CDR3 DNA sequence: TGTGCCAGCAGCTTGGACCCGAAGGGGACAGATACGCAGTATTTT. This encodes CASSLDPKGTDTQYF.